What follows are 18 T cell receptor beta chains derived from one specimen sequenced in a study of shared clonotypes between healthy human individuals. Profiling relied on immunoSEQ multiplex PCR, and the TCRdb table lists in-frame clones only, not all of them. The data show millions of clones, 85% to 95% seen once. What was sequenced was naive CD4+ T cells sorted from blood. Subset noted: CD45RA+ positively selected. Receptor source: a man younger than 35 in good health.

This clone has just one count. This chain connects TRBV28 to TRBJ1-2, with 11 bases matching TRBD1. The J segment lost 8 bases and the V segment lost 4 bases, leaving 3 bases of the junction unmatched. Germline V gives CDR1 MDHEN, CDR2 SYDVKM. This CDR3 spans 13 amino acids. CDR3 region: CASSWRDRGGYTF. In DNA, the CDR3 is TGTGCCAGCAGTTGGCGGGACAGGGGGGGCTACACCTTC.

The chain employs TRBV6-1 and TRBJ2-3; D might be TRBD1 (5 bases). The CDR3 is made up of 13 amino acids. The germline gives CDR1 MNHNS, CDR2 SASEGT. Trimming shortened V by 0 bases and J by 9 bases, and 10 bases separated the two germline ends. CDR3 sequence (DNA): TGTGCCAGCAGTGAAGCTGGATGGGGCACGCAGTATTTT. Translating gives CASSEAGWGTQYF.

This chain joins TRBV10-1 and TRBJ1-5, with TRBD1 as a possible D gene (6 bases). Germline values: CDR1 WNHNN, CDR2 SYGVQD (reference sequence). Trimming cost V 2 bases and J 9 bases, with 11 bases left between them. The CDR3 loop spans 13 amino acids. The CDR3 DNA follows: TGCGCCAGCAGTGAGGGCAGGGGAGGGCCCCAGCATTTT. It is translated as CASSEGRGGPQHF.

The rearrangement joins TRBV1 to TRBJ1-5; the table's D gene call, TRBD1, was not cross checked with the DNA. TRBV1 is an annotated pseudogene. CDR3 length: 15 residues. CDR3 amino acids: CTSSRQGHSNQPQHF. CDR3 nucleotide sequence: TGCACCAGCAGCAGACAGGGGCATAGCAATCAGCCCCAGCATTTT.

CDR3 DNA sequence: TGTGCCAGCCCAGGGTCAGTGGGCGAGCAGTACTTC. Translation gives CASPGSVGEQYF. V gene TRBV6-1 combines with J gene TRBJ2-7, with TRBD1 as a possible D gene (5 bases). V lost 8 bases to trimming and J lost 6 bases, with 14 bases between them. This CDR3 has 12 amino acids. The germline CDR1 and CDR2 sequences are MNHNS and SASEGT.

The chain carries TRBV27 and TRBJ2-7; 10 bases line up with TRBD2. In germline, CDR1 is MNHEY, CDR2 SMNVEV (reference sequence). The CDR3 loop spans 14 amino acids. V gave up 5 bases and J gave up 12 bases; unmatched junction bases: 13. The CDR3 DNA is TGTGCCAGCAGTGGCCCGTCAGCGGGGGGGCCGGGGTACTTC. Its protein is CASSGPSAGGPGYF.

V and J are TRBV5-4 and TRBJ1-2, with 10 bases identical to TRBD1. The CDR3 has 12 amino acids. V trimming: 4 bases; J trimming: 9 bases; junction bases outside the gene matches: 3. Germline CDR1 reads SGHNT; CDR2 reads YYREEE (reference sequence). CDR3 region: CASSQTGGSYTF. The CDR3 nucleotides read TGTGCCAGCAGCCAGACAGGGGGCAGCTACACCTTC.

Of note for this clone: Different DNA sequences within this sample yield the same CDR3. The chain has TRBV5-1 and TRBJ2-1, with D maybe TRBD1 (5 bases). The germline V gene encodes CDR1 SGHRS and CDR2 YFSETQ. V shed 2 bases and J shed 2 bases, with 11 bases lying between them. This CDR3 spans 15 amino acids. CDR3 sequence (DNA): TGCGCCAGCAGCTTAGGGGCAGGGACCTACAATGAGCAGTTCTTC. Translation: CASSLGAGTYNEQFF.

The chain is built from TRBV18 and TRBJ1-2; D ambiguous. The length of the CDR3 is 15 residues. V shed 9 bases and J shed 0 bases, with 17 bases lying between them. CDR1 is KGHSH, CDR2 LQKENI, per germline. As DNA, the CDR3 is TGTGCCAGTAAGATAACAGCGGAACCTAACTATGGCTACACCTTC. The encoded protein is CASKITAEPNYGYTF.

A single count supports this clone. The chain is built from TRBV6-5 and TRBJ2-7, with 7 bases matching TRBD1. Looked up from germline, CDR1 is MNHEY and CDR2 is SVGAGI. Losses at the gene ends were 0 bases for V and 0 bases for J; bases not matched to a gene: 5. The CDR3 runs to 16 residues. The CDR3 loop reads CASSYSLTGNSYEQYF. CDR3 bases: TGTGCCAGCAGTTACTCTTTGACAGGGAACTCCTACGAGCAGTACTTC.

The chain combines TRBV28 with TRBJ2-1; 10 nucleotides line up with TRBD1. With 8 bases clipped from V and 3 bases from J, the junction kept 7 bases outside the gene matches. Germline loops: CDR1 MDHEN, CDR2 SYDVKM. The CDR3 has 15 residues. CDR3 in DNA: TGTGCCAGCGGCGGGACAGGGGCCTTCTACAATGAGCAGTTCTTC. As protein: CASGGTGAFYNEQFF.

Written as DNA, the CDR3 is TGTGCCAGTGTTGGGGCCACAGGGAGTACTAACTATGGCTACACCTTC. This sequence encodes CASVGATGSTNYGYTF. The chain uses TRBV19 and TRBJ1-2; D possibly corresponds to TRBD1 (6 bases). The germline V and J ends were trimmed by 8 bases and 0 bases, with 19 bases remaining between them. The CDR3 spans 16 residues. Germline values: CDR1 LNHDA, CDR2 SQIVND (reference sequence).

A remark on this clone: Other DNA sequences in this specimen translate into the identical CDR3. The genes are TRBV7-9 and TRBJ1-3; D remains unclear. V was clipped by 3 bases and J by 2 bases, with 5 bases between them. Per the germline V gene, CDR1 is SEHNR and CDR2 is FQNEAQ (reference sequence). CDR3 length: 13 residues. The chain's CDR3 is CASSFAAGNTIYF. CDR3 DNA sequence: TGTGCCAGCAGCTTCGCGGCTGGAAACACCATATATTTT.

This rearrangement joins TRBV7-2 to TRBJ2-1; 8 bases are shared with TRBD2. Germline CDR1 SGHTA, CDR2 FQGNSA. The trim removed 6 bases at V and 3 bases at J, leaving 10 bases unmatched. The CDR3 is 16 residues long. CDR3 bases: TGTGCCAGCAGGGAGCACGGGGGGGGTATCTACAATGAGCAGTTCTTC. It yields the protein CASREHGGGIYNEQFF.

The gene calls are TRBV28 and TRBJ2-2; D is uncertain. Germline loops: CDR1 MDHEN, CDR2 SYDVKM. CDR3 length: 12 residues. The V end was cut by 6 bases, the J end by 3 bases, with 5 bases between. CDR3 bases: TGTGCCAGCAGAGGCTACACCGGGGAGCTGTTTTTT. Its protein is CASRGYTGELFF.

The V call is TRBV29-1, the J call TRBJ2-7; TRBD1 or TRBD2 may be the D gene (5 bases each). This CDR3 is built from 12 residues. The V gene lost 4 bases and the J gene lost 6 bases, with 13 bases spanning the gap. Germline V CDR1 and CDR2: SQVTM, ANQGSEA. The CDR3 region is CSVVGDGTEQYF. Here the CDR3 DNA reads TGCAGCGTTGTCGGGGACGGCACCGAGCAGTACTTC.

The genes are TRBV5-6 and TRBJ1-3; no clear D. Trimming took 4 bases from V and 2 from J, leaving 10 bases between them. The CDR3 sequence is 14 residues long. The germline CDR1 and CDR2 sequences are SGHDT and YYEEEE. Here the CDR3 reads CASSRGEPGNTIYF. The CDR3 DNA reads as TGTGCCAGCAGCCGCGGGGAGCCTGGAAACACCATATATTTT.

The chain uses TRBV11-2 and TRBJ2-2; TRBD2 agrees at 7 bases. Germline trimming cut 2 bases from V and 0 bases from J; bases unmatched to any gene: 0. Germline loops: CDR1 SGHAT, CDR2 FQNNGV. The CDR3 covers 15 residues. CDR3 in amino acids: CASSLRGANTGELFF. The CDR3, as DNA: TGTGCCAGCAGCTTACGGGGGGCGAACACCGGGGAGCTGTTTTTT.